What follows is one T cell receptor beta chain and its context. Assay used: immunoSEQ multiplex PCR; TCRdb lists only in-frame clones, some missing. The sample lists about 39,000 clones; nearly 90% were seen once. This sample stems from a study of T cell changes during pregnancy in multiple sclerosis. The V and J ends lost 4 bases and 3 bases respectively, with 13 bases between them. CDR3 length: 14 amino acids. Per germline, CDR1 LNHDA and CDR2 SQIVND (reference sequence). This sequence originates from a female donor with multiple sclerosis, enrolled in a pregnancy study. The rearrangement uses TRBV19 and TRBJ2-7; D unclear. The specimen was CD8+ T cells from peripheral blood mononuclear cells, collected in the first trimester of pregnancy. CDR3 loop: CASSTSAGGYEQYF. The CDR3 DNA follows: TGTGCCAGTAGTACTTCAGCAGGTGGCTACGAGCAGTACTTC.